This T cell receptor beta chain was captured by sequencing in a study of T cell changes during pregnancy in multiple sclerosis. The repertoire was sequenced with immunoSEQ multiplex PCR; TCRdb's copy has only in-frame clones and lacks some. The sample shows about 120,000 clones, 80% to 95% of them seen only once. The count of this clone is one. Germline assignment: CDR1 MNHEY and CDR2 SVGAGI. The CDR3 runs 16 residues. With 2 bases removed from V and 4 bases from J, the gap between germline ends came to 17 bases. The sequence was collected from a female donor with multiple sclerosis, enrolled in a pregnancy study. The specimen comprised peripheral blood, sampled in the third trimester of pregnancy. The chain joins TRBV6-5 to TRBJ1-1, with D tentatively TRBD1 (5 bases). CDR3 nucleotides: TGTGCCAGCAGTTACCGCCATATGGGGGGGTTCACTGAAGCTTTCTTT. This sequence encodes CASSYRHMGGFTEAFF.